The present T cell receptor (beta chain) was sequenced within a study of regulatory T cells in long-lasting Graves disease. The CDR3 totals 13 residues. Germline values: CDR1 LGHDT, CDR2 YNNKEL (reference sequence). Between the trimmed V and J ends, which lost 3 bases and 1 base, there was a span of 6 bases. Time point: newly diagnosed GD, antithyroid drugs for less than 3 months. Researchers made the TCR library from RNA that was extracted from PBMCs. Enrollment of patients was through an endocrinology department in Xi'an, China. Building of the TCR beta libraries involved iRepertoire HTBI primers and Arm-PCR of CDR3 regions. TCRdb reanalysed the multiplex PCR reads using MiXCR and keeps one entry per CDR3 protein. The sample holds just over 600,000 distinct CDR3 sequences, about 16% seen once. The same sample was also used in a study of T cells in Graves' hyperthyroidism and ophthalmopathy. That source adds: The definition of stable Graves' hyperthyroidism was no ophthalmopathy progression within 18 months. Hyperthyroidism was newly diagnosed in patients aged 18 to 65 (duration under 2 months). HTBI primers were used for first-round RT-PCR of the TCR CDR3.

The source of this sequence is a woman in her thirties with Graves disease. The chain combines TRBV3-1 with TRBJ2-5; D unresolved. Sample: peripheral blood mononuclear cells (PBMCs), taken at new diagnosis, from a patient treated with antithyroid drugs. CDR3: CASSQPVQETQYF. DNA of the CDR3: TGTGCCAGCAGCCAGCCCGTCCAAGAGACCCAGTACTTC.